Below, 28 T cell receptor beta chains from the same sample are listed, as sequenced in a study of cytomegalovirus exposure and HLA in healthy donors. Primers included in the PCR were 60 Vbeta and 13 Jbeta primers. Generated by immunoSEQ multiplex PCR, the TCRdb table keeps only in-frame clones and is missing some. The sample holds approximately 110,000 clones. The sequenced sample was PBMCs. The receptors derive from a man between 18 and 29 years old in good health and CMV-seronegative.

This chain joins TRBV25-1 and TRBJ2-5, with D perhaps matching TRBD2 (5 bases). The germline CDR1 and CDR2 sequences are MGHDK and SYGVNS. The CDR3 length is 14 residues. Trimming cost V 3 bases and J 5 bases, with 13 bases left between them. CDR3 coding DNA: TGTGCCAGCAGTGACGGACTTAGGATGGAGACCCAGTACTTC. Protein product: CASSDGLRMETQYF.

J is TRBJ2-1 and V is TRBV5-1; D might be TRBD2 (5 bases). This CDR3 is 14 amino acids long. Trimming shortened V by 5 bases and J by 6 bases, and 15 bases separated the two germline ends. Germline assignment: CDR1 SGHRS and CDR2 YFSETQ. In DNA, the CDR3 is TGCGCCAGCAGGGGTTCTAGCTACGTCAATGAGCAGTTCTTC. Amino acids: CASRGSSYVNEQFF.

The chain combines TRBV5-1 with TRBJ2-1, with 10 bases identical to TRBD1. V gave up 7 bases and J gave up 3 bases; unmatched junction bases: 4. This CDR3 spans 14 amino acids. CDR1 is SGHRS, CDR2 YFSETQ, per germline. This CDR3 reads CASSGTGVYNEQFF. The CDR3, as DNA: TGCGCCAGCTCCGGGACAGGGGTCTACAATGAGCAGTTCTTC.

The V call is TRBV6-1, the J call TRBJ2-5; TRBD2 might be the D (5 bases). Trimming removed 4 bases from V and 0 bases from J, with 12 bases in between. Germline V gives CDR1 MNHNS, CDR2 SASEGT. The CDR3 totals 15 residues. Here the CDR3 DNA reads TGTGCCAGCAGTGTCGACTACTTGTACCAAGAGACCCAGTACTTC. It specifies CASSVDYLYQETQYF.

V gene TRBV10-1 combines with J gene TRBJ2-7; maybe TRBD2 (5 bases). V was trimmed by 2 bases and J by 6 bases, leaving 14 bases between them. Germline lookup yields CDR1 WNHNN and CDR2 SYGVQD (reference sequence). The CDR3 runs to 14 residues. The CDR3 DNA reads TGCGCCAGCAGTGAGATTAGCGCCAGTTCCGAGCAGTACTTC. Protein sequence: CASSEISASSEQYF.

The chain uses TRBV28 and TRBJ1-6; D not certain. V was pared by 2 bases and J by 0 bases, with 11 bases between. CDR3 length equals 17 residues. CDR1 MDHEN and CDR2 SYDVKM come from the germline V gene. CDR3 region: CASSLVPASSYNSPLHF. As DNA, the CDR3 is TGTGCCAGCAGTTTAGTACCGGCTAGCTCCTATAATTCACCCCTCCACTTT.

This chain links TRBV27 with TRBJ1-5; D remains unclear. CDR1 and CDR2 from the germline V gene are MNHEY and SMNVEV (reference sequence). The CDR3 extends over 15 amino acids. V gave up 3 bases and J gave up 0 bases, with 9 bases separating them. CDR3 DNA sequence: TGTGCCAGCAGTTTTACTCCTTATAGCAATCAGCCCCAGCATTTT. Translated: CASSFTPYSNQPQHF.

The V gene is TRBV19, the J gene TRBJ1-2; D call uncertain. The CDR3 contains 16 residues. Trimming took off 1 base at V and 2 bases at J, with 14 bases between the two ends. Per germline, CDR1 LNHDA and CDR2 SQIVND (reference sequence). In DNA form, the CDR3 reads TGTGCCAGTAGTATAGGAGGAGGGCTTAGGAACTATGGCTACACCTTC. Protein product: CASSIGGGLRNYGYTF. Filled out from reference TRBV19 and TRBJ1-2, the complete variable domain reads DGGITQSPKYLFRKEGQNVTLSCEQNLNHDAMYWYRQDPGQGLRLIYYSQIVNDFQKGDIAEGYSVSREKKESFPLTVTSAQKNPTAFYLCASSIGGGLRNYGYTFGSGTRLTVV.

The rearrangement links TRBV6-1 to TRBJ1-1; TRBD1 might be the D (6 bases). The germline gives CDR1 MNHNS, CDR2 SASEGT. The CDR3 covers 13 residues. V shed 4 bases and J shed 5 bases, with 11 bases lying between them. CDR3 in amino acids: CASSGQETTEAFF. The CDR3 bases are TGTGCCAGCAGTGGACAGGAAACTACTGAAGCTTTCTTT.

CDR3 DNA: TGTGCCTGGAGTGGTTTAGGACTTCTGGATACCTACGAGCAGTACTTC. Amino acids: CAWSGLGLLDTYEQYF. J is TRBJ2-7 and V is TRBV30, with D tentatively TRBD2 (5 bases). The ends were cut back, 1 base at V and 2 bases at J, with 18 bases in the middle. Per germline, CDR1 GTSNPN and CDR2 SVGIG (reference sequence). CDR3 size: 16 residues. The full variable domain, rest sourced from reference TRBV30 and TRBJ2-7, is SQTIHQWPATLVQPVGSPLSLECTVEGTSNPNLYWYRQAAGRGLQLLFYSVGIGQISSEVPQNLSASRPQDRQFILSSKKLLLSDSGFYLCAWSGLGLLDTYEQYFGPGTRLTVT.

The gene calls are TRBV9 and TRBJ2-7, with D tentatively TRBD2 (7 bases). Germline V CDR1 and CDR2: SGDLS, YYNGEE. Deletions cut 0 bases from V and 1 base from J, with 11 bases between. This CDR3 comprises 15 residues. In DNA form, the CDR3 reads TGTGCCAGCAGCGTAGAAGAGGGGGGGTCCTACGAGCAGTACTTC. This encodes CASSVEEGGSYEQYF.

This sequence joins TRBV2 and TRBJ1-5, with 7 bases that match TRBD1. CDR3 length: 16 residues. CDR1 SNHLY and CDR2 FYNNEI come from the germline V gene. Unmatched junction bases numbered 8, after V lost 6 bases and J lost 0 bases. This CDR3 is CASRVRQGHSNQPQHF. CDR3 bases: TGTGCCAGCAGGGTTAGACAGGGACATAGCAATCAGCCCCAGCATTTT. The full variable domain, its missing parts supplied by reference TRBV2 and TRBJ1-5, is EPEVTQTPSHQVTQMGQEVILRCVPISNHLYFYWYRQILGQKVEFLVSFYNNEISEKSEIFDDQFSVERPDGSNFTLKIRSTKLEDSAMYFCASRVRQGHSNQPQHFGDGTRLSIL.

The V call is TRBV6-1, the J call TRBJ1-1, with D unresolved. CDR1 and CDR2 (germline): MNHNS, SASEGT. The CDR3 extends over 13 amino acids. V lost 4 bases to trimming and J lost 3 bases, with 9 bases between them. In DNA, the CDR3 is TGTGCCAGCAGTGGCGGATCCTACACTGAAGCTTTCTTT. Its protein product is CASSGGSYTEAFF.

The rearrangement links TRBV18 to TRBJ1-6, with TRBD1 identical over 7 bases. The CDR3 has 15 residues. The V and J ends lost 3 bases and 7 bases, in that order; junction bases with no gene match: 6. Germline values: CDR1 KGHSH, CDR2 LQKENI. As DNA, the CDR3 is TGTGCCAGCTCACCCGGACAGGCGAACAATTCACCCCTCCACTTT. This gives the protein CASSPGQANNSPLHF.

The chain recombines TRBV30 with TRBJ2-3, with 10 bases matching TRBD2. The CDR3 length is 16 residues. CDR1 and CDR2 (germline): GTSNPN, SVGIG (reference sequence). J lost 1 base, V lost 2 bases, and 6 bases had no gene match. The CDR3 spells CAWSRAGGLGTDTQYF. CDR3 coding DNA: TGTGCCTGGAGTCGAGCGGGGGGGCTTGGCACAGATACGCAGTATTTT.

The chain employs TRBV6-5 and TRBJ1-2; TRBD1 matches at 12 bases. CDR1 is MNHEY, CDR2 SVGAGI, per germline. V lost 10 bases, J lost 4 bases, and 10 bases stayed unmatched. The CDR3 is 15 residues long. CDR3 protein: CATQGQGAYVYGYTF. The DNA of the CDR3 is TGTGCCACCCAGGGACAGGGGGCTTACGTCTATGGCTACACCTTC.

The rearrangement links TRBV6-5 to TRBJ1-2; D perhaps matches TRBD1 (6 bases). The germline gives CDR1 MNHEY, CDR2 SVGAGI. This CDR3 is built from 15 residues. V lost 5 bases, J lost 11 bases, and 24 bases lay in between. The CDR3 reads CASSPGRNRALQYTF. In nucleotides, the CDR3 is TGTGCCAGCAGTCCCGGTCGTAACAGGGCACTCCAATACACCTTC.

CDR3 in amino acids: CSAEGQGVYEQYF. For the CDR3, the DNA is TGCAGCGCCGAGGGACAGGGGGTCTACGAGCAGTACTTC. The V and J genes are TRBV29-1 and TRBJ2-7; 11 nucleotides line up with TRBD1. CDR1 is SQVTM, CDR2 ANQGSEA, per germline. The CDR3 covers 13 residues. V dropped 7 bases and J dropped 3; count of bases not matched to a gene: 5.

CDR3 protein: CASSLVGGYSYEQYF. The CDR3 DNA is TGTGCCAGCAGCTTAGTCGGGGGGTACTCCTACGAGCAGTACTTC. The chain links TRBV11-2 to TRBJ2-7, with 7 nucleotides matching TRBD2. The J segment lost 0 bases and the V segment lost 1 base, leaving 3 bases of the junction unmatched. The CDR3 length is 15 residues. Germline CDR1 reads SGHAT; CDR2 reads FQNNGV.

DNA of the CDR3: TGTGCCGGAGGGACTCCAAACACCGGGGAGCTGTTTTTT. Amino acid sequence: CAGGTPNTGELFF. The chain links TRBV28 to TRBJ2-2, with a tentative D call TRBD2 (6 bases). The germline gives CDR1 MDHEN, CDR2 SYDVKM. The CDR3 is 13 amino acids. Trimming cost V 11 bases and J 2 bases, with 12 bases left between them.

The chain carries TRBV6-1 and TRBJ2-5; weak D call: TRBD2 (5 bases). There are 14 residues in the CDR3. Germline V gene sequence: CDR1 MNHNS, CDR2 SASEGT. Trimming took 1 base from V and 7 from J, leaving 13 bases between them. The CDR3 DNA is TGTGCCAGCAGTGAAGGGAGGTCAGGCTGGACCCAGTACTTC. Protein product: CASSEGRSGWTQYF.

CDR3 amino acids: CASSFYQFYEQYF. The CDR3 DNA reads as TGTGCCAGCAGCTTTTACCAGTTCTACGAGCAGTACTTC. The genes are TRBV7-9 and TRBJ2-7; no clear D gene. Per germline, CDR1 SEHNR and CDR2 FQNEAQ (reference sequence). V lost 3 bases to trimming and J lost 3 bases, with 9 bases between them. The CDR3 is made up of 13 amino acids.

The genes are TRBV28 and TRBJ2-1; 12 bases align to TRBD2. V trimming: 3 bases; J trimming: 2 bases; junction bases outside the gene matches: 5. Looked up from germline, CDR1 is MDHEN and CDR2 is SYDVKM. This CDR3 has 17 residues. The CDR3 protein is CASSFPSGRAPYNEQFF. The DNA for the CDR3 is TGTGCCAGCAGTTTCCCTAGCGGGAGGGCCCCCTACAATGAGCAGTTCTTC.

CDR3 sequence reads: CASSPGGAETQYF. The CDR3 bases are TGTGCCAGCAGTCCAGGGGGCGCGGAGACCCAGTACTTC. This chain connects TRBV28 to TRBJ2-5; 8 bases map to TRBD1. The germline gives CDR1 MDHEN, CDR2 SYDVKM. This CDR3 has 13 residues. Germline trimming cut 5 bases from V and 5 bases from J; bases unmatched to any gene: 4.

The chain carries TRBV20-1 and TRBJ1-1, with 8 bases matching TRBD1. The V gene's germline CDR1 is DFQATT and CDR2 SNEGSKA (reference sequence). CDR3 length equals 11 residues. Unmatched junction bases numbered 3, after V lost 5 bases and J lost 7 bases. CDR3 residues: CSARGTGEAFF. CDR3 DNA sequence: TGCAGTGCTCGGGGGACAGGTGAAGCTTTCTTT.

This sequence joins TRBV19 and TRBJ2-5, with 10 bases identical to TRBD1. Germline lookup yields CDR1 LNHDA and CDR2 SQIVND (reference sequence). J gave up 5 bases and V 5 bases, and 11 bases lay outside the gene matches. This CDR3 is 16 amino acids long. CDR3: CASSRAGTGARETQYF. The CDR3 DNA reads as TGTGCCAGTAGTCGTGCCGGGACAGGGGCACGGGAGACCCAGTACTTC.

V and J are TRBV6-1 and TRBJ2-7, with 14 bases that match TRBD2. The germline V gene has CDR1 MNHNS and CDR2 SASEGT. After removal of 6 bases from V and 1 base from J, the junction contained 2 bases not matched to a gene. The CDR3 consists of 15 residues. CDR3 protein: CASSGTSGSSYEQYF. The CDR3 bases are TGTGCCAGCAGCGGGACTAGCGGGAGTTCCTACGAGCAGTACTTC.

The V and J genes are TRBV9 and TRBJ2-6, with 7 bases matching TRBD1. CDR1 and CDR2 (germline): SGDLS, YYNGEE. CDR3 size: 15 residues. The trim removed 4 bases at V and 3 bases at J, leaving 4 bases unmatched. The CDR3 region is CASSLRTGGANVLTF. CDR3 DNA: TGTGCCAGCAGCCTTCGGACAGGTGGGGCCAACGTCCTGACTTTC. The variable domain in full, with the rest retrieved from reference TRBV9 and TRBJ2-6, is DSGVTQTPKHLITATGQRVTLRCSPRSGDLSVYWYQQSLDQGLQFLIQYYNGEERAKGNILERFSAQQFPDLHSELNLSSLELGDSALYFCASSLRTGGANVLTFGAGSRLTVL.